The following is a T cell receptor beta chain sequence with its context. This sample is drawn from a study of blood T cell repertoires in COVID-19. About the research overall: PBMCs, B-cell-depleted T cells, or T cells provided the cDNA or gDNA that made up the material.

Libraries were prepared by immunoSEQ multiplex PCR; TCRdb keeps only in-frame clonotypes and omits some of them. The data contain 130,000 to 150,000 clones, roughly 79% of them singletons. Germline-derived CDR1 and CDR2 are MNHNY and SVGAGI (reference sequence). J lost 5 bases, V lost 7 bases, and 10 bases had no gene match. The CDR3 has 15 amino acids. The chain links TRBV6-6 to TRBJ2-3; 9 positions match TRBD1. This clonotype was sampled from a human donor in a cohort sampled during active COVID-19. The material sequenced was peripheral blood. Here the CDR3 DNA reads TGTGCCAGCAACAGCCCGGGACAGGGTAAAGATACGCAGTATTTT. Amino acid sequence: CASNSPGQGKDTQYF.